Listed below are T cell receptor beta chains from one sample, sequenced in a study of metastatic and nonmetastatic thyroid tumors. TCRdb reanalyzed the PCR reads via MiXCR. The data contain 9,900 or so clones, approximately 29% of them singletons. Material for sequencing was tumor tissue. Receptor source: a female donor with papillary thyroid cancer or a benign thyroid nodule (not recorded which). Some clones in this sample may be carry-over from other donors' samples. Each CDR3 is given with its conserved first and last residue. Fields, in order: J gene, clone size, D gene, CDR3 length, V gene, CDR3 DNA, CDR3 protein. A D gene is named only where the DNA matches it firmly. The size field is filled for only some rows; it gives once, few, many or a size class.

>TRBJ1-1|medium-sized|-|14|TRBV7-2
TGTGCCAGCAGCTCGGACACCATTGGGACTGAAGCTTTCTTT
CASSSDTIGTEAFF
>TRBJ2-1|-|TRBD2|15|TRBV27
TGTGCCAGCAATTCAGCGACTAGCGGCGACAATGAGCAGTTCTTC
CASNSATSGDNEQFF
>TRBJ1-1|-|-|13|TRBV30
TGTGCCTGTAACCAAGTGGGCCCGCGGGGGGCTTTCTTT
CACNQVGPRGAFF
>TRBJ2-7|-|-|12|TRBV18
TGTGCCAGCTCACCAGCAACAAGGGAGCAGTACTTC
CASSPATREQYF
>TRBJ2-3|few|-|12|TRBV30
TGTGCCTGGAGTGGTCCGGGACCCCTGGGGTATTTT
CAWSGPGPLGYF
>TRBJ2-5|few|-|13|TRBV4-2
TGTGCCAGCAGCCAAGAGTCACAAGAGACCCAGTACTTC
CASSQESQETQYF
>TRBJ2-3|few|TRBD2|16|TRBV20-1
TGCAGTGCTAGTCCTGCTAGCGGGAGGACCACAGATACGCAGTATTTT
CSASPASGRTTDTQYF
>TRBJ2-7|few|-|15|TRBV27
TGTGCCAGCAGTTGGGGCGGTAATAGGAGAAACGAGCAGTACTTC
CASSWGGNRRNEQYF
>TRBJ1-2|-|-|13|TRBV12-3/TRBV12-4
TGTGCCAGCAGTTTAGGAGGGGGGGACCCCCCGGCCTTC
CASSLGGGDPPAF
>TRBJ1-4|many|TRBD1|14|TRBV6-2/TRBV6-3
TGTGCCAGCAGGCCCGCGGGACAGCATGAAAAACTGTTTTTT
CASRPAGQHEKLFF
>TRBJ1-2|-|-|14|TRBV3-1
TGTGCCAGCAGCCAAGATCAGGGGCTCTATGGCTACACCTTC
CASSQDQGLYGYTF
>TRBJ2-2|-|-|12|TRBV7-9
TGTGCCAGCAGCTTAGAGGCCGGGGAGCTGTTTTTT
CASSLEAGELFF
>TRBJ1-6|many|-|17|TRBV4-1
TGCGCCAGCAGCCAAGATCCGAACAGGGAGAGGAATTCACCCCTCCACTTT
CASSQDPNRERNSPLHF
>TRBJ1-4|-|-|14|TRBV6-5
TGTGCCAGCAGTTACGGACATAGCAATGAAAAACTGTTTTTT
CASSYGHSNEKLFF
>TRBJ2-5|-|TRBD2|15|TRBV7-2
TGTGCCAGCAGCTTGCTAGCGGGAGATTGGGAGACCCAGTACTTC
CASSLLAGDWETQYF
>TRBJ2-7|-|TRBD1|15|TRBV5-1
TGCGCCAGCAGCTCGGGGAGACAGGGATATTACGAGCAGTACTTC
CASSSGRQGYYEQYF
>TRBJ1-1|medium-sized|-|13|TRBV27
TGTGCCAGCAGTTTATTGGAGAACACTGAAGCTTTCTTT
CASSLLENTEAFF
>TRBJ1-2|-|-|13|TRBV2
TGTGCCAGCAGGTCGGGGGCCTACTATGGCTACACCTTC
CASRSGAYYGYTF
>TRBJ2-7|few|-|15|TRBV6-2/TRBV6-3
TGTGCCAGCAGTTACTGGTTAGCGGAGACCTACGAGCAGTACTTC
CASSYWLAETYEQYF
>TRBJ1-2|-|-|12|TRBV3-1
TGTGCCAGCACCCTGGCCAACTATGGCTACACCTTC
CASTLANYGYTF
>TRBJ1-2|-|TRBD1|13|TRBV6-1
TGTGCCAGCAGTGATCAGGGGGCGCTTGGCTACACCTTC
CASSDQGALGYTF
>TRBJ2-1|-|-|16|TRBV5-1
TGCGCCAGCAGCTTGATAGGGCAGGGTTTTCCCAATGAGCAGTTCTTC
CASSLIGQGFPNEQFF
>TRBJ2-7|few|-|17|TRBV27
TGTGCCAGCAGTCTTATTGGCCCCGTAAAACCCTCCTACGAGCAGTACTTC
CASSLIGPVKPSYEQYF
>TRBJ2-3|once|-|15|TRBV20-1
TGCAGTGCTAGAGATCGATTCGGGATTTCAGATACGCAGTATTTT
CSARDRFGISDTQYF
>TRBJ2-1|few|TRBD2|15|TRBV7-2
TGTGCCAGCAGCTTAGGGCTAGCGGGGTACAATGAGCAGTTCTTC
CASSLGLAGYNEQFF
>TRBJ1-2|medium-sized|-|16|TRBV5-6
TGTGCCAGCAGCTCGGCGGGGCAGACAAATTCCTATGGCTACACCTTC
CASSSAGQTNSYGYTF
>TRBJ1-5|-|-|12|TRBV12-3/TRBV12-4
TGTGCCAGCAGTAGTGACAGACAGCCCCAGCATTTT
CASSSDRQPQHF
>TRBJ2-1|few|TRBD1|15|TRBV11-2
TGTGCCAGCAGCTTAAGGAGGACAGGCACGGGTCGGCAGTTCTTC
CASSLRRTGTGRQFF
>TRBJ2-1|medium-sized|TRBD2|16|TRBV20-1
TGCAGTGCTACCAGACTAGCGGGAGGTACCTACAATGAGCAGTTCTTC
CSATRLAGGTYNEQFF
>TRBJ1-1|-|-|11|TRBV28
TGTGCCAGCGGCTTTGTGCCTGAAGCTTTCTTT
CASGFVPEAFF
>TRBJ1-6|medium-sized|-|14|TRBV7-6
TGTGCCAGCAGCTTAGGACAGCATAATTCACCCCTCCACTTT
CASSLGQHNSPLHF
>TRBJ1-1|-|-|13|TRBV30
TGTGCCTGTCCCGTTGGTATTAATGGTGAAGCTTTCTTT
CACPVGINGEAFF
>TRBJ1-2|-|TRBD1|15|TRBV20-1
TGCAGTGCTAGAGATCTGACAGGGGAAAACTATGGCTACACCTTC
CSARDLTGENYGYTF
>TRBJ1-6|once|-|17|TRBV3-1
TGTGCCAGCAGCCAAGGGACCGTCTGGAGGAATAATTCACCCCTCCACTTT
CASSQGTVWRNNSPLHF
>TRBJ2-7|-|-|12|TRBV2
TGTGCCAGCAGTGAGATTGGGGGCGAGCAGTACTTC
CASSEIGGEQYF
>TRBJ2-5|many|-|12|TRBV30
TGTGCCTGGAGCGCTGCCCGGAAGACCCAGTACTTC
CAWSAARKTQYF
>TRBJ2-7|medium-sized|-|14|TRBV6-1
TGTGCCAGCCGAAGTCATATGGGATCCTACGAGCAGTACTTC
CASRSHMGSYEQYF
>TRBJ2-1|-|TRBD2|15|TRBV6-1
TGTGCCAGCAGTCCAAGCGGGAGCTCCTACAATGAGCAGTTCTTC
CASSPSGSSYNEQFF